This T cell receptor beta chain emerged from a study of blood T cell repertoires in COVID-19. The wider study: T cells, B-cell-depleted T cells, or PBMCs provided the cDNA or gDNA that served as material.

V was clipped by 4 bases and J by 5 bases; unmatched bases: 6. The CDR3 sequence is 15 residues long. Germline assignment: CDR1 MNHEY and CDR2 SVGEGT. In the original workflow: Cell counts per sample came from amplifying reference gene primers. The repertoire was sequenced with immunoSEQ multiplex PCR; TCRdb's copy has only in-frame clones and lacks some. V and J calls and clone size are copied from that table; D and trimming were computed from the DNA. The repertoire consists of about 140,000 clones, with approximately 80% occurring once and the leading ten covering 1.5% to 2%. Ages ranged from roughly 18 to 100 years, with residence in 24 US areas. Participants reported their clinical history, and cohort assignment relied on those reports.

Sequencing input: PBMCs or T cells enriched from blood (not recorded which). This TCR came from a woman under 30 who had been exposed to COVID-19. The rearrangement links TRBV6-2 or TRBV6-3 to TRBJ2-7; 12 positions agree with TRBD1. The CDR3: CASSSAGTGGDEQYF. The CDR3 DNA follows: TGTGCCAGCAGTTCAGCCGGGACAGGGGGCGACGAGCAGTACTTC.